This TCR beta chain was captured in a study of CD8 T cells in ankylosing spondylitis. The length of the CDR3 is 14 residues. Germline assignment: CDR1 MRHNA and CDR2 SNTAGT. V was clipped by 8 bases and J by 2 bases; unmatched bases: 5. Many counts were recorded for this clonotype. TCRdb called the 5' RACE reads again in MiXCR, with one record for every CDR3 protein. The repertoire holds hundreds of thousands of distinct CDR3 sequences, with 8% to 9.5% as singletons. The sequence was obtained from a male donor with ankylosing spondylitis or in good health (not recorded which). This chain links TRBV6-4 with TRBJ2-2, with 7 bases identical to TRBD1. The source material was blood, either unsorted or a sorted T cell fraction (not recorded which). DNA for the CDR3: TGTGCCAGCCAACGACAGGGAAACACCGGGGAGCTGTTTTTT. It codes for CASQRQGNTGELFF.